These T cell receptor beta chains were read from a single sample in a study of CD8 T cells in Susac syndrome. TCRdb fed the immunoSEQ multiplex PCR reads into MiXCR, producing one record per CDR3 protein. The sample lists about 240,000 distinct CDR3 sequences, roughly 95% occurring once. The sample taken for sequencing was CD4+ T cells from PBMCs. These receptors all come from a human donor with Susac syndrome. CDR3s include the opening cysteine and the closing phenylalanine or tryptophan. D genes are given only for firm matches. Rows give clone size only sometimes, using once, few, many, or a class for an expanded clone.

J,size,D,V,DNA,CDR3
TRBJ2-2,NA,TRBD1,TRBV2,TGTGCCAGCAGTGTGGACAGGGCGAACACCGGGGAGCTGTTTTTT,CASSVDRANTGELFF
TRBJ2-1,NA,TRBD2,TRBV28,TGTGCCAGCAGTCCCGCCGGGACTAGCGGGAGATACAATGAGCAGTTCTTC,CASSPAGTSGRYNEQFF
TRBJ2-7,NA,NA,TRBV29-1,TGCAGCGTACGTGATTACAAACGGACCTACGAGCAGTACTTC,CSVRDYKRTYEQYF
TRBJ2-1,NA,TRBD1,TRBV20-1,TGCAGTGCTAGAGACTCGGGACAGTTATACAATGAGCAGTTCTTC,CSARDSGQLYNEQFF
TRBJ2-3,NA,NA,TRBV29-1,TGCAGCGTTGAAGGGATTACAGGGAGCACAGATACGCAGTATTTT,CSVEGITGSTDTQYF
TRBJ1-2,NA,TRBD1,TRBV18,TGTGCCAGCTCACCTCTGACAGGGGACGGCTACACCTTC,CASSPLTGDGYTF
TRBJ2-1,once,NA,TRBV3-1,TGTGCCAGCAGCCAAATGGCGTACAATGAGCAGTTCTTC,CASSQMAYNEQFF
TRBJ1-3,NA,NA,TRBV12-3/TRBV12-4,TGTGCCAGCAGTTTAGAGGGCGGCTCTGGAAACACCATATATTTT,CASSLEGGSGNTIYF
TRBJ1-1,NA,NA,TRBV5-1,TGCGCCAGCAGCTTGGTTTTGGACGCGAACACTGAAGCTTTCTTT,CASSLVLDANTEAFF
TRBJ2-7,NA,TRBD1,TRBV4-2,TGTGCCAGCAGCCAGATGGGACAGGCCTTTTCCTACGAGCAGTACTTC,CASSQMGQAFSYEQYF
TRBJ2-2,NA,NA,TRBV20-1,TGCAGTGCTAGTGACAGTAACACCGGGGAGCTGTTTTTT,CSASDSNTGELFF
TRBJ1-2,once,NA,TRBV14,TGTGCCAGCAGCCCCCAGGATAGAGACACGCGGGATGGCTACACCTTC,CASSPQDRDTRDGYTF
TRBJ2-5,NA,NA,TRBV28,TGTGCCAGCAGTTTATTTGGTCGCATGGAGACCCAGTACTTC,CASSLFGRMETQYF
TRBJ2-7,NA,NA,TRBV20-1,TGCAGTGCTCGTACACGGGACATACCCCTCGGGCAGTACTTC,CSARTRDIPLGQYF
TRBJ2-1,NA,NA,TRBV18,TGTGCCAGTGGAGAGACTTTCCGGTCCTACAATGAGCAGTTCTTC,CASGETFRSYNEQFF
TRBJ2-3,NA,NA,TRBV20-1,TGCAGTGCTAGAGATACGCTGAGCACAGATACGCAGTATTTT,CSARDTLSTDTQYF
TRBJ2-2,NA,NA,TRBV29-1,TGCAGCGTTGAAGATCAGCCAGGCACCGGGGAGCTGTTTTTT,CSVEDQPGTGELFF
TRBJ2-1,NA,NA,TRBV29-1,TGCAGCGCCTTGACGGGGGATGAGCAGTTCTTC,CSALTGDEQFF
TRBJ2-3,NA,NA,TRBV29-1,TGCAGCCCTAGGCTACTGGATACGCAGTATTTT,CSPRLLDTQYF
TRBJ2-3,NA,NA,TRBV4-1,TGCGCCAGCCGAAGCCGGAACGTGGGCACAGATACGCAGTATTTT,CASRSRNVGTDTQYF
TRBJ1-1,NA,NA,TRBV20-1,TGCAGTGCTAGAGATCGCCCAGGGGTGAACACTGAAGCTTTCTTT,CSARDRPGVNTEAFF
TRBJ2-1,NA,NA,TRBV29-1,TGCAGCGTTGAGTGGCGGGATTGGAACAATGAGCAGTTCTTC,CSVEWRDWNNEQFF
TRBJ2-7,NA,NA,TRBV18,TGTGCCAGCTCGGATGGGAACTCCTACGAGCAGTACTTC,CASSDGNSYEQYF
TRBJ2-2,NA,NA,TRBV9,TGTGCCAGCCCGAACGAGGGGCCGAACACCGGGGAGCTGTTTTTT,CASPNEGPNTGELFF
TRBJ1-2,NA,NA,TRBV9,TGTGCCAGCAGCGTTTACCTTTCGTATGGCTACACCTTC,CASSVYLSYGYTF
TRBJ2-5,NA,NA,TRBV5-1,TGCGCCAGCAGCTTCGGGACGGCTGGCGAGACCCAGTACTTC,CASSFGTAGETQYF
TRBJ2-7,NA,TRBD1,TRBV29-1,TGCAGCGCTACTTCCGGACAGGCCTACGGGCAGTACTTC,CSATSGQAYGQYF
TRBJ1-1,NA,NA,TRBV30,TGTGCCAGATGCGAACAGATGAACACTGAAGCTTTCTTT,CARCEQMNTEAFF
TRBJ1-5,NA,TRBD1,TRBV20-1,TGCAGTGCTTGGGACAGGGGAAGGCACAATCAGCCCCAGCATTTT,CSAWDRGRHNQPQHF
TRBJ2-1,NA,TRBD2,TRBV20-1,TGCAGTGCCCGACTAGCGGTCAGCTCCTACAATGAGCAGTTCTTC,CSARLAVSSYNEQFF
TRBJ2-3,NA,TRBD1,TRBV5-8,TGTGCCAGCAGCTTGATCCAGGGGGTAACAGATACGCAGTATTTT,CASSLIQGVTDTQYF
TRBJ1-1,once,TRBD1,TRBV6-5,TGTGCCACAAACAGGGGCCAAGGCACTGAAGCTTTCTTT,CATNRGQGTEAFF
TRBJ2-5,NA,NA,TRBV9,TGTGCCAGCAGCGTAGAAGCAGTACAAGAGACCCAGTACTTC,CASSVEAVQETQYF
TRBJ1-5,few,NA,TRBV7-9,TGTGCCAGCAGCTTATCTCTCAATCAGCCCCAGCATTTT,CASSLSLNQPQHF
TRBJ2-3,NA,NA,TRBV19,TGTGCCAGTCTAGAGGGTAAAGATTCAGATACGCAGTATTTT,CASLEGKDSDTQYF
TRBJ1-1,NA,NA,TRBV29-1,TGCAGCGCCGGGACATACATGAACACTGAAGCTTTCTTT,CSAGTYMNTEAFF
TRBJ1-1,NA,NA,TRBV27,TGTGCCAGCAGTTATCAGGGAGGTCTGACAGCTTTCTTT,CASSYQGGLTAFF
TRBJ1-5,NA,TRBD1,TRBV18,TGTGCCAGCTCACCCCAACAGGGGCCCAATCAGCCCCAGCATTTT,CASSPQQGPNQPQHF